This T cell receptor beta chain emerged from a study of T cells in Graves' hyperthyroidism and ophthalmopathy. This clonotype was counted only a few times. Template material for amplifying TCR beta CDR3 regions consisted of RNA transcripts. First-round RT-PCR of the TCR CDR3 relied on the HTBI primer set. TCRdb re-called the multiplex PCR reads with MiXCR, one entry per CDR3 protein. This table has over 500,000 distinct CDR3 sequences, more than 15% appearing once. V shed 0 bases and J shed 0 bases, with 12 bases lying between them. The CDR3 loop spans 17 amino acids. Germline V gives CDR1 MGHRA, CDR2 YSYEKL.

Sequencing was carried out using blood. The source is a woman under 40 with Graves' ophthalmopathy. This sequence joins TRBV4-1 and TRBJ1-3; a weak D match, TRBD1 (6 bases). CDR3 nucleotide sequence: TGCGCCAGCAGCCAAGAGGCAGGGGACCACTCTGGAAACACCATATATTTT. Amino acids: CASSQEAGDHSGNTIYF.